These 2 T cell receptor beta chains were all obtained from the same sample, sequenced in a study of blood T cell repertoires in COVID-19. Method: immunoSEQ multiplex PCR; TCRdb's copy keeps in-frame clones and lacks some. The table has 250,000 to 350,000 clones, about nine tenths seen once. Sequencing input: peripheral blood. These receptors came from a woman between 25 and 40 years old with COVID-19, enrolled during active disease.

The table lists this clone with a count of one. The chain uses TRBV19 and TRBJ2-3; 8 bases align to TRBD2. Germline V gene lookup returns CDR1 LNHDA and CDR2 SQIVND (reference sequence). The V segment lost 6 bases and the J segment 0 bases; nucleotides outside the gene matches: 14. CDR3 size: 18 residues. The CDR3 reads CASRPGGQREISTDTQYF. CDR3 nucleotides: TGTGCCAGTAGGCCGGGAGGGCAGCGGGAGATCAGCACAGATACGCAGTATTTT.

This rearrangement joins TRBV29-1 to TRBJ2-2; 7 positions agree with TRBD1. The CDR3 has 16 residues. Trimming at V came to 6 bases and at J to 7 bases, leaving 17 bases not matched to a gene. CDR1 SQVTM and CDR2 ANQGSEA come from the germline V gene. CDR3 sequence: CSVPINEGAIDGELFF. The CDR3 DNA is TGCAGCGTACCTATTAACGAGGGGGCTATTGACGGGGAGCTGTTTTTT.